The T cell receptor beta chain under discussion was sequenced for a study of GPR56 and killer-like receptors on CD4 memory cells (dated by TCRdb to the late 2010s). Notes on the research overall: It was proposed in the study that human CD4+ memory T-cell differentiation and cytokine production potential are marked by progressive acquisition of KLRB1, KLRG1, GPR56 and then KLRF1. The healthy blood donors were described in the study as age-matched to the liver disease patients, whose median age was approximately 70 years. Study-level results and caveats: TCR repertoire overlap was especially strong between late populations 4 and 5, and population 3 also partly overlapped. Rather than full repertoires, the diversity and similarity analyses used only the 100 most expanded clones in each population. The authors took the finding that clones dominating late populations 4 and 5 were also present in early populations 1 and 2 as evidence for linear differentiation. Clonal frequency started low in the marker-negative population and rose progressively along the proposed pathway, while TCRbeta diversity decreased accordingly.

Sequenced using an Illumina HiSeq 2500. The recombined TCRbeta locus was amplified by a previously published PCR protocol to build sequencing libraries. As for the authors' bioinformatics: Reads whose average quality score was below 30 were removed, and the reads that remained were processed with IMSEQ. Clonotypes were defined by Vbeta gene, Jbeta gene and CDR3 amino acid sequence. The Morisita-Horn index, computed on the top 100 expanded clones, was used to measure repertoire overlap between populations. Renyi diversity profiles, calculated on the top 100 expanded clones, were used to assess clonal diversity. TCRdb reprocessed the reads, so every CDR3 protein sequence counts as one entry and DNA is not shown. TCRdb, not the original authors, processed these V and J calls. The table kept for this sample lists 3,000 or so distinct CDR3 sequences. About 3.4% of the sample is taken by the ten largest.

The CDR3, cysteine through phenylalanine, is 17 amino acids long. No coding sequence is recorded. Prior to TCRbeta sequencing, five KLR/GPR56-defined CD4+ populations were enriched by fluorescence-activated cell sorting. To test a linear memory differentiation pathway, TCRbeta repertoires were sequenced from five CD4+ T-cell subsets defined by expression of KLRB1, KLRG1, GPR56 and KLRF1. TCR-sequenced cells came from peripheral blood of healthy control individuals, reported as five donors in the TCRbeta analysis figure. Heparinized peripheral blood was collected and all samples were processed within one hour of retrieval. To isolate peripheral blood mononuclear cells, blood was diluted 1:2 in PBS and put through Biocoll density gradient centrifugation at room temperature. CD4+ T cells were enriched from freshly isolated PBMCs by magnetic sorting with anti-CD4 MicroBeads before flow sorting. A BD FACSAria II was used to sort CD4+ T cells, enriched from the PBMCs of healthy donors, according to marker expression. Surface staining used anti-KLRB1 clone 191B8, anti-KLRF1 clone 4A4.D10 and anti-KLRG1 clone REA261 antibodies from Miltenyi Biotec.

Going by frequency alone, this clonotype is medium-sized (0.01 to 0.1%); a count is unavailable. Its antigen target is currently unknown. The sample comprised memory CD4+ T cells from blood. This receptor was taken from a human donor in good health. This chain joins TRBV12-3 or TRBV12-4 to TRBJ2-1; TCRdb designates TRBD2, a call that cannot be tested without DNA. The CDR3 is CASSPLPGRGSYNEQFF.